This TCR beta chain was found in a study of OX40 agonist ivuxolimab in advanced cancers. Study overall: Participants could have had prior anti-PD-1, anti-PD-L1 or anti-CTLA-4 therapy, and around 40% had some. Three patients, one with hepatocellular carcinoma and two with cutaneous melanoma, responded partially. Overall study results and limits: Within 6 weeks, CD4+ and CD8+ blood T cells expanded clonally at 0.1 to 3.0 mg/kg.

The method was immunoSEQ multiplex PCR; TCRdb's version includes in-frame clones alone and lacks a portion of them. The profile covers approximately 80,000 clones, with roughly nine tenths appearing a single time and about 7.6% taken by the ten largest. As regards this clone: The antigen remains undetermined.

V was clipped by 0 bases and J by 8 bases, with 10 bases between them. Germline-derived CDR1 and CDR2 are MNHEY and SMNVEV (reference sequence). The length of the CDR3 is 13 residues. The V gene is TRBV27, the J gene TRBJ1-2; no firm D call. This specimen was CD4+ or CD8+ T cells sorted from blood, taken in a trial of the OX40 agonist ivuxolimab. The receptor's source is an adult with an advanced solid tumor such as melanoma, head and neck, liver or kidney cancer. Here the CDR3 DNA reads TGTGCCAGCAGTTTATCAAGATTGGAGGGCTACACCTTC. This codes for CASSLSRLEGYTF.